This TCR beta chain came from a study of T cell clones after liver transplantation. Study-level results: Compared with third party-reactive sequences, donor-reactive ones declined more, independent of withdrawal success.

TCRdb keeps only in-frame clones here, not all; method: immunoSEQ multiplex PCR. The data show more than 95,000 clones, 75% to 85% seen once. Germline V gene data show CDR1 as ENHRY and CDR2 as SYGVKD. This CDR3 comprises 15 residues. V lost 4 bases and J lost 1; bases outside the gene matches: 2. This clone showed up just a few times. The antigen is not known. The TCR originated in a human donor who received a liver transplant. The sample consisted of CD4+ T cells from blood, taken before liver transplant. The chain combines TRBV10-3 with TRBJ2-1; 9 nucleotides agree with TRBD2. CDR3 DNA: TGTGCCATCAGTGGTAGCGGGGGATCCTACAATGAGCAGTTCTTC. It codes for CAISGSGGSYNEQFF.